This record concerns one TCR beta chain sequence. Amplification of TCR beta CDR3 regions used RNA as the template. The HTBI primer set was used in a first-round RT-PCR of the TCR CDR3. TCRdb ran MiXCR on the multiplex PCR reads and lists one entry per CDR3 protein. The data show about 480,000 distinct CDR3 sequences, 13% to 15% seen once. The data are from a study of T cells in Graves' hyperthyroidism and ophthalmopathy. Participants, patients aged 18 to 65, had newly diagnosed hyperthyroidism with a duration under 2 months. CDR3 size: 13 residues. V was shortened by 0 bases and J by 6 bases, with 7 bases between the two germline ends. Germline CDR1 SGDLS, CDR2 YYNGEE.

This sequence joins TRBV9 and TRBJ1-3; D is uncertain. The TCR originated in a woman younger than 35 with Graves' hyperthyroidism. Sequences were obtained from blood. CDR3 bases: TGTGCCAGCAGCGTAGGGCAGACAAACACCATATATTTT. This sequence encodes CASSVGQTNTIYF.